This entry concerns a single T cell receptor (beta chain). Its target is not known. The sample belongs to a study of shared clonotypes between healthy human individuals. Donors had no recently reported acute infections or vaccinations and were HIV-negative. All the donors were Caucasian adults who lived in Nashville, Tennessee. Findings and limits, study-wide: Sequencing depth was predicted to influence how clonotypes are shared among donors.

Germline V gene data show CDR1 as SGHRS and CDR2 as YFSETQ. V dropped 4 bases and J dropped 5 bases, with 12 bases sitting between them. The CDR3 sequence is 13 residues long. Profiled with immunoSEQ multiplex PCR; TCRdb holds only in-frame clones, not every one. The sample has around 990,000 clones, approximately 75% seen once. This receptor was taken from a man aged 18 to 29 in good health. Some clones in this sample may be carry-over from other donors' samples. This sequence joins TRBV5-1 and TRBJ2-5, with D possibly called TRBD1 or TRBD2 (5 bases each). The source material was memory CD4+ T cells from PBMCs. Subset indicated: CD45RA-negative fraction. CDR3 DNA sequence: TGCGCCAGCAGCGGGGACGGGTGGGAGACCCAGTACTTC. It yields the protein CASSGDGWETQYF.